The 30 T cell receptor beta chains presented below share a single source sample, sequenced in a study of vaccination effects on CD4 cells after COVID-19. Sequencing was performed with immunoSEQ multiplex PCR; in TCRdb, only in-frame clones are kept and a portion is missing. The table lists about 34,000 clones, around 78% of them singletons. Before sequencing took place, the ViraFEST assay used viral peptide pools to expand antigen-specific CD4+ T cells. At the end of over 8 days of culture, CD4+ T cells were isolated. In the vaccine recipients, nucleocapsid antibodies were negative and there was no prior SARS-CoV-2 infection. These receptors have no identified antigens. The sequencing used CD4+ T cells from PBMCs cultured with HCoV-OC43 spike peptides, collected before COVID-19 vaccination. Subset of the sample: HCoV-OC43 spike overlapping peptide pool stimulation. The receptors shown here come from a human donor who received a COVID-19 vaccine.

This chain connects TRBV7-9 to TRBJ1-5; D ambiguous. The ends were cut back, 4 bases at V and 0 bases at J, with 4 bases in the middle. CDR1 is SEHNR, CDR2 FQNEAQ, per germline (reference sequence). CDR3 length equals 13 residues. The CDR3 here is CASSSDSNQPQHF. CDR3 nucleotide sequence: TGTGCCAGCAGCTCGGATAGCAATCAGCCCCAGCATTTT.

V gene TRBV14 combines with J gene TRBJ2-1, with 9 nucleotides matching TRBD2. The CDR3 length is 17 residues. Germline V gives CDR1 SGHDN, CDR2 FVKESK. V shed 2 bases, J shed 7 bases, and the junction held 12 bases outside the gene matches. The CDR3 DNA is TGTGCCAGCAGCCAACTGGCCGGCGGGGGGGCTATAAATGAGCAGTTCTTC. This sequence encodes CASSQLAGGGAINEQFF.

The J gene is TRBJ1-1, the V gene TRBV10-3; 9 nucleotides agree with TRBD1. V shed 5 bases, J shed 1 base, and the junction held 8 bases outside the gene matches. CDR3 length: 16 residues. Germline CDR1 is ENHRY and CDR2 is SYGVKD. This CDR3 is CAISIRDRVGNTEAFF. For the CDR3, the DNA is TGTGCCATCAGTATCCGGGACAGGGTGGGGAACACTGAAGCTTTCTTT.

The chain is built from TRBV28 and TRBJ1-2; maybe TRBD1 (5 bases). V was trimmed by 6 bases and J by 3 bases, leaving 17 bases between them. This CDR3 contains 15 residues. Per germline, CDR1 MDHEN and CDR2 SYDVKM. The CDR3 sequence is CASSQGGAPYYGYTF. CDR3 nucleotides: TGTGCCAGCAGCCAAGGAGGGGCCCCGTACTATGGCTACACCTTC.

V usage is TRBV4-3 and J usage is TRBJ1-2, with D tentatively TRBD1 (5 bases). The CDR3 consists of 14 residues. CDR1 and CDR2 from the germline V gene are LGHNA and YSLEER. The ends were cut back, 0 bases at V and 8 bases at J, with 13 bases in the middle. The CDR3 coding sequence is TGCGCCAGCAGCCAAGATTCGGGACCCCAGGGCTACACCTTC. Its translation is CASSQDSGPQGYTF.

V and J are TRBV3-1 (or the pseudogene TRBV3-2) and TRBJ2-1, with 9 bases that match TRBD1. The germline CDR1 and CDR2 sequences are LGHDT and YNNKEL (reference sequence). The CDR3 runs 16 residues. The V and J ends lost 5 bases and 8 bases, in that order; junction bases with no gene match: 13. The DNA of the CDR3 is TGTGCCAGCAGCAGGCCCCGAGGGACAGGGACCTATGAGCAGTTCTTC. Translation gives CASSRPRGTGTYEQFF.

This clone appeared a single time. This sequence joins TRBV6-2 or TRBV6-3 and TRBJ2-3, with TRBD2 matching 10 bases. Germline V lookup: CDR1 MNHEY, CDR2 SVGEGT. The CDR3 contains 15 residues. The V gene end was trimmed by 4 bases and the J gene end by 3 bases; junction bases not matched to a gene: 4. For the CDR3, the DNA is TGTGCCAGCAGTTCTCGAGCGGGGGGGACAGATACGCAGTATTTT. Its protein is CASSSRAGGTDTQYF.

V and J are TRBV19 and TRBJ1-3; 7 bases line up with TRBD1. Germline V gene lookup returns CDR1 LNHDA and CDR2 SQIVND (reference sequence). The CDR3 spans 15 residues. With 4 bases clipped from V and 2 bases from J, the junction kept 5 bases outside the gene matches. The CDR3 sequence: CASSTYGTAGNTIYF. CDR3 nucleotide sequence: TGTGCCAGTAGTACCTACGGGACAGCTGGAAACACCATATATTTT. Filled out from reference TRBV19 and TRBJ1-3, the complete variable domain reads DGGITQSPKYLFRKEGQNVTLSCEQNLNHDAMYWYRQDPGQGLRLIYYSQIVNDFQKGDIAEGYSVSREKKESFPLTVTSAQKNPTAFYLCASSTYGTAGNTIYFGEGSWLTVV.

The chain combines TRBV7-3 with TRBJ2-3; D is ambiguous. This CDR3 spans 14 amino acids. CDR1 SGHTA and CDR2 FQGTGA come from the germline V gene. V lost 0 bases and J 3 bases, leaving 7 bases between the germline ends. The DNA of the CDR3 is TGTGCCAGCAGCTTAACCCCTTTAACAGATACGCAGTATTTT. It translates to CASSLTPLTDTQYF.

Only a few counts were recorded for this clone. V is TRBV28 and J is TRBJ1-2, with 10 bases matching TRBD1. V shed 5 bases and J 4 bases; nucleotides not matched to a gene: 4. This CDR3 has 14 amino acids. Looked up from germline, CDR1 is MDHEN and CDR2 is SYDVKM. The CDR3 DNA is TGTGCCAGCAGTCCGGGACAGGGGTTCTATGGCTACACCTTC. Its translation is CASSPGQGFYGYTF.

This clone has a single count. This chain connects TRBV10-3 to TRBJ1-4; TRBD1 is a possible D gene (5 bases). Per germline, CDR1 ENHRY and CDR2 SYGVKD. CDR3 size: 14 residues. Trimming took 4 bases from V and 10 from J, leaving 16 bases between them. CDR3: CAISGGEDSGKLFF. For the CDR3, the DNA is TGTGCCATCAGTGGAGGGGAGGATAGTGGAAAACTGTTTTTT.

The genes are TRBV13 and TRBJ1-2; 8 nucleotides align to TRBD1. CDR1 is PRHDT, CDR2 FYEKMQ, per germline (reference sequence). The CDR3 consists of 22 residues. The V segment lost 5 bases and the J segment 4 bases; nucleotides outside the gene matches: 30. The CDR3 sequence: CASSLSPLFRGPNKSAPYGYTF. The CDR3 DNA is TGTGCCAGCAGCCTTAGTCCGTTGTTCAGGGGGCCGAACAAGTCGGCCCCCTATGGCTACACCTTC.

The chain has TRBV11-2 and TRBJ2-7, with D tentatively TRBD2 (6 bases). From germline, CDR1 is SGHAT and CDR2 FQNNGV. The V end lost 2 bases, the J end lost 6 bases, and 20 bases lay between the germline ends. CDR3 length: 16 amino acids. CDR3 nucleotides: TGTGCCAGCAGCTTACTCGGCTCGGGGGTTGAACGCGAGCAGTACTTC. Its protein product is CASSLLGSGVEREQYF.

The chain uses TRBV5-6 and TRBJ1-2; maybe TRBD1 (6 bases). Germline V lookup: CDR1 SGHDT, CDR2 YYEEEE. This CDR3 region has 16 residues. Trimming took 0 bases from V and 4 from J, leaving 16 bases between them. The CDR3 loop reads CASSLGRQGLIYGYTF. For the CDR3, the DNA is TGTGCCAGCAGCTTGGGGCGTCAGGGGTTGATCTATGGCTACACCTTC.

The rearrangement links TRBV10-3 to TRBJ2-1; D is unclear. The germline V gene encodes CDR1 ENHRY and CDR2 SYGVKD. V lost 4 bases and J lost 3, with 13 bases in between. CDR3 length: 15 amino acids. CDR3 sequence: CAISGQALNYNEQFF. The CDR3 DNA sequence: TGTGCCATCAGTGGTCAGGCCCTAAACTACAATGAGCAGTTCTTC.

This sequence joins TRBV7-2 and TRBJ2-5; D unresolved. Trimming took 4 bases from V and 6 from J, leaving 12 bases between them. Germline V lookup: CDR1 SGHTA, CDR2 FQGNSA. CDR3 length: 13 residues. CDR3 bases: TGTGCCAGCAGCTCCCAGAATTACCAGACCCAGTACTTC. Translated, it gives CASSSQNYQTQYF.

The chain joins TRBV2 to TRBJ1-5; 11 bases are shared with TRBD1. This CDR3 comprises 14 residues. CDR1 is SNHLY and CDR2 is FYNNEI in the germline V gene. V was pared by 7 bases and J by 6 bases, with 5 bases of the junction left unmatched. CDR3 bases: TGTGCCAGCACTGGGACAGGGGGAAGTCAGCCCCAGCATTTT. Translating it yields CASTGTGGSQPQHF.

This clone was recorded at least ten times. This chain connects TRBV7-2 to TRBJ1-1; D ambiguous. Germline V gives CDR1 SGHTA, CDR2 FQGNSA. Trimming shortened V by 5 bases and J by 3 bases, and 7 bases separated the two germline ends. The CDR3 covers 12 residues. CDR3: CASSIQDTEAFF. CDR3 in DNA: TGTGCCAGCAGCATTCAGGACACTGAAGCTTTCTTT.

This clone was picked up one time. The chain uses TRBV6-5 and TRBJ2-2; 7 bases match TRBD1. This CDR3 is built from 15 residues. Germline CDR1 reads MNHEY; CDR2 reads SVGAGI. V shed 2 bases and J 1 base; nucleotides not matched to a gene: 1. CDR3 coding DNA: TGTGCCAGCAGTTACGGGGACAGGAACACCGGGGAGCTGTTTTTT. Protein product: CASSYGDRNTGELFF.

The V and J genes are TRBV30 and TRBJ2-7; 11 bases agree with TRBD1. CDR3 length: 15 residues. V lost 6 bases to trimming and J lost 5 bases; unmatched junction nucleotides: 12. Looked up from germline, CDR1 is GTSNPN and CDR2 is SVGIG (reference sequence). CDR3 coding DNA: TGTGCCTGCCTCTTCCGGGACAGGGGGGGCCACGAGCAGTACTTC. Residues: CACLFRDRGGHEQYF.

V gene TRBV4-2 combines with J gene TRBJ2-5; D may be TRBD1 (8 bases). Germline assignment: CDR1 LGHNA and CDR2 YNFKEQ. The CDR3 sequence is 17 residues long. The V and J ends lost 2 bases and 2 bases respectively, with 18 bases between them. CDR3 region: CASSQTRGQGGQETQYF. The CDR3 coding sequence is TGTGCCAGCAGCCAAACACGTGGACAGGGAGGGCAAGAGACCCAGTACTTC.

The chain carries TRBV2 and TRBJ1-3, with 7 bases aligning to TRBD1. CDR3 length: 14 amino acids. V lost 8 bases, J lost 4 bases, and 8 bases stayed unmatched. Germline assignment: CDR1 SNHLY and CDR2 FYNNEI. The CDR3 nucleotides read TGTGCCAGCTCCGGACAGGTTGCAGGAAACACCATATATTTT. Its translation is CASSGQVAGNTIYF.

The J gene is TRBJ2-2, the V gene TRBV6-2 or TRBV6-3; 10 positions match TRBD1. The V and J ends lost 4 bases and 6 bases, in that order; junction bases with no gene match: 2. Germline values: CDR1 MNHEY, CDR2 SVGEGT. CDR3 length: 14 residues. The CDR3 reads CASSSGQGPGELFF. As DNA, the CDR3 is TGTGCCAGCAGTTCGGGACAGGGGCCCGGGGAGCTGTTTTTT.

Notes on this clone: Other DNA sequences from this sample encode an identical CDR3 as well. V usage is TRBV6-5 and J usage is TRBJ1-5, with D unclear. V gave up 8 bases and J gave up 7 bases, with 15 bases separating them. Germline values: CDR1 MNHEY, CDR2 SVGAGI. CDR3 length: 13 amino acids. The CDR3: CASGLTLDQPQHF. CDR3 nucleotide sequence: TGTGCCAGCGGCTTAACGTTGGACCAGCCCCAGCATTTT.

The chain uses TRBV6-5 and TRBJ2-1, with 7 positions matching TRBD2. V was clipped by 6 bases and J by 1 base; unmatched bases: 6. CDR3 length: 15 residues. In germline, CDR1 is MNHEY, CDR2 SVGAGI. CDR3 residues: CASSFERGSYNEQFF. CDR3 coding DNA: TGTGCCAGCAGCTTCGAGCGGGGATCCTACAATGAGCAGTTCTTC.

The chain couples TRBV7-9 to TRBJ1-2, with 11 bases matching TRBD1. CDR1 SEHNR and CDR2 FQNEAQ come from the germline V gene (reference sequence). The CDR3 covers 17 residues. J was trimmed by 5 bases and V by 4 bases; bases with no gene match: 12. The CDR3 spells CASSSGTGGPLGYGYTF. The DNA for the CDR3 is TGTGCCAGCAGCTCAGGGACAGGGGGACCTTTAGGGTATGGCTACACCTTC.

This sequence joins TRBV11-2 and TRBJ1-1; D might be TRBD1 (6 bases). Looked up from germline, CDR1 is SGHAT and CDR2 is FQNNGV. CDR3 length: 13 residues. V lost 2 bases and J lost 5, with 9 bases in between. The CDR3 region is CASSLSRGTEAFF. CDR3 bases: TGTGCCAGCAGCTTAAGTAGGGGGACTGAAGCTTTCTTT.

The table lists this clone with a few counts. The chain uses TRBV11-3 and TRBJ2-2; D may be TRBD1 (6 bases). Trimming removed 5 bases at V and 5 bases at J, with 12 bases between. Germline CDR1 SGHNT, CDR2 YENEEA. There are 14 residues in the CDR3. The CDR3 loop reads CASSPGALTGELFF. In DNA, the CDR3 is TGTGCCAGCAGCCCAGGGGCCTTGACCGGGGAGCTGTTTTTT.

The rearrangement links TRBV28 to TRBJ1-2; D gene unclear. CDR1 and CDR2 (germline): MDHEN, SYDVKM. The CDR3 contains 12 residues. Trimming shortened V by 7 bases and J by 5 bases, and 11 bases separated the two germline ends. This CDR3 is CASNPIGYGYTF. CDR3 DNA sequence: TGTGCCAGCAACCCAATTGGGTATGGCTACACCTTC.

V is TRBV3-1 (or the pseudogene TRBV3-2) and J is TRBJ1-1; D may be TRBD1 (5 bases). The CDR3 contains 13 residues. The germline V gene has CDR1 LGHDT and CDR2 YNNKEL (reference sequence). The ends were cut back, 3 bases at V and 13 bases at J, with 18 bases in the middle. The chain's CDR3 is CASSQGLQGSDFF. Here the CDR3 DNA reads TGTGCCAGCAGCCAGGGGCTCCAGGGTTCGGATTTCTTT.